These T cell receptor beta chains were read from a single sample in a study of cytomegalovirus exposure and HLA in healthy donors. Data came from immunoSEQ multiplex PCR; TCRdb stores just in-frame clones and leaves some out. The repertoire holds 140,000 to 150,000 clones, about 71% seen once, with about 2% in the top ten. The sequencing input was PBMCs. The receptors were gathered from a woman aged 55-70 years in good health and CMV-seropositive. CDR3s include the opening cysteine and the closing phenylalanine or tryptophan.

J gene | V gene | CDR3 protein
TRBJ1-1 | TRBV27 | CASTLKSGGAGEAFF
TRBJ1-2 | TRBV5-6 | CASSLQGSAGGGYTF
TRBJ2-1 | TRBV25-1 | CASRGQGYNEQFF
TRBJ2-5 | TRBV6-5 | CASSYSQTGKETQYF
TRBJ1-1 | TRBV29-1 | CSVGTGRGGADTEAFF
TRBJ2-5 | TRBV27 | CASSFRGRETQYF
TRBJ2-5 | TRBV19 | CASSTNRKETQYF
TRBJ2-1 | TRBV11-3 | CASSGTSAYNEQFF
TRBJ1-1 | TRBV4-1 | CASSQGGGRRTEAFF
TRBJ2-3 | TRBV28 | CASSLAGTQYF
TRBJ2-1 | TRBV9 | CASSVVGNSYNEQFF
TRBJ2-7 | TRBV5-1 | CASSLQGASYEQYF
TRBJ2-7 | TRBV14 | CASSRTGTSGYEQYF
TRBJ2-3 | TRBV5-6 | CASSPDSLPYTDTQYF
TRBJ1-3 | TRBV28 | CASSGGETSGNTIYF
TRBJ1-5 | TRBV29-1 | CSDALGGNQPQHF
TRBJ1-1 | TRBV11-2 | CASSLGPGRLEAFF
TRBJ1-1 | TRBV7-3 | CASSWDRDTEAFF
TRBJ2-1 | TRBV28 | CASSSSGRDNEQFF
TRBJ2-6 | TRBV19 | CASSQTGANVLTF
TRBJ1-1 | TRBV13 | CASSLAPFGTEAFF
TRBJ1-5 | TRBV18 | CASSRREDQPQHF
TRBJ2-7 | TRBV28 | CASSLGVSPYEQYF
TRBJ2-1 | TRBV19 | CASSMTSGDYNEQFF
TRBJ2-7 | TRBV7-9 | CASRPGTGNYEQYF
TRBJ2-1 | TRBV5-1 | CASSDSGGSYNEQFF
TRBJ1-1 | TRBV6-4 | CASSDFPVGANTEAFF